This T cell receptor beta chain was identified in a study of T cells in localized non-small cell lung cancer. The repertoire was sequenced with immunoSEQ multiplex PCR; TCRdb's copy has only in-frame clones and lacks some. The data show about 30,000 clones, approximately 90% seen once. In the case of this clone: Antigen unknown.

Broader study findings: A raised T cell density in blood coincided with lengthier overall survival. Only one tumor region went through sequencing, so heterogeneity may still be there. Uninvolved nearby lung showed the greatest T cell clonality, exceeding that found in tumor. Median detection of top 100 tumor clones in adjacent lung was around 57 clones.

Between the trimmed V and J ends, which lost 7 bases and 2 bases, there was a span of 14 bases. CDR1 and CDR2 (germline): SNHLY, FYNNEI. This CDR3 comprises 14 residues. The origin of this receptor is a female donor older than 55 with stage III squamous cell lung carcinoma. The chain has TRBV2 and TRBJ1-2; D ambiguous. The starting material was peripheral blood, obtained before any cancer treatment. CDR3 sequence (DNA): TGTGCCAGCACCGTAAGACTCACGAACTATGGCTACACCTTC. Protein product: CASTVRLTNYGYTF.